This TCR beta chain was identified during a study of post-analysis software for immune sequencing data. General observations from the study: Patients showed TRBV5-6, TRBV5-1 and TRBV20-1 among several TRBV segments more frequent than in controls. Controls significantly exceeded multiple sclerosis patients in normalized Chao1 diversity.

On this clonotype: The antigen remains unidentified.

V gave up 2 bases and J gave up 10 bases, with 16 bases separating them. The CDR3 sequence is 14 residues long. Germline V gene data show CDR1 as SGHKS and CDR2 as YYEKEE (reference sequence). Unique molecular identifiers were carried by the TCR beta cDNA libraries. Each batch of about 0.95 to 10 million T cells produced roughly 0.5 million cDNA molecules. Each CDR3 protein gets one entry after TCRdb re-called the PCR reads with MiXCR. The table records 740,000 or so distinct CDR3 sequences, roughly 50% of them present only once. The specimen was blood. The rearrangement joins TRBV5-5 to TRBJ1-5; D may be TRBD1 (5 bases). The receptor was isolated from a girl aged 10-17 years with multiple sclerosis. The chain's CDR3 is CASSLRGYGLPQHF. The DNA for the CDR3 is TGTGCCAGCAGCTTAAGGGGATACGGTCTCCCCCAGCATTTT.